The 17 T cell receptor beta chains given below trace back to one sample, sequenced in a study of T-cell reconstitution after alpha-beta-depleted transplantation in children. Preparation of the TCRbeta library was carried out with unique molecular identifiers. TCRdb redid the calling of the PCR reads with MiXCR, one entry per CDR3 protein. The sample consists of roughly 220,000 distinct CDR3 sequences, approximately 9.9% of them appearing once. The sequencing used PBMCs from the stem cell graft donor, collected from the stem cell graft. Receptor source: a human donor who donated a stem cell graft to a child with SCID.

This clonotype was detected many times. This chain joins TRBV7-6 and TRBJ2-1; TRBD2 aligns across 9 bases. V lost 5 bases to trimming and J lost 12 bases; unmatched junction nucleotides: 8. Germline CDR1 and CDR2: SGHVS and FNYEAQ. This CDR3 spans 13 amino acids. The CDR3 region has the DNA TGTGCCAGCAGCGGGGATAGCGGGGGCACGCAGTTCTTC. Amino acid sequence: CASSGDSGGTQFF.

This clonotype was observed at least ten times. The genes are TRBV12-3 or TRBV12-4 and TRBJ2-2; 8 nucleotides agree with TRBD2. The CDR3 consists of 15 residues. V gave up 7 bases and J gave up 4 bases; unmatched junction bases: 8. CDR3 in amino acids: CASTGSRGGTGELFF. Here the CDR3 DNA reads TGTGCCAGCACTGGGTCCCGGGGGGGCACCGGGGAGCTGTTTTTT.

This clonotype was observed many times. This chain connects TRBV29-1 to TRBJ2-2, with TRBD1 identical over 7 bases. V lost 7 bases to trimming and J lost 2 bases; unmatched junction nucleotides: 10. CDR3 length equals 15 residues. The germline V gene encodes CDR1 SQVTM and CDR2 ANQGSEA. DNA of the CDR3: TGCAGCGCGGCCGGGGACAGAGATAACACCGGGGAGCTGTTTTTT. Its protein is CSAAGDRDNTGELFF.

This clonotype appeared many times. The genes are TRBV5-1 and TRBJ1-2; tentative D call: TRBD1 (5 bases). The CDR3 sequence is 13 residues long. CDR1 is SGHRS and CDR2 is YFSETQ in the germline V gene. The ends were cut back, 4 bases at V and 1 base at J, with 8 bases in the middle. Here the CDR3 reads CASSLTVNYGYTF. The DNA for the CDR3 is TGCGCCAGCAGCCTGACAGTTAACTATGGCTACACCTTC.

This clonotype was seen at least ten times. The rearrangement links TRBV7-9 to TRBJ1-2, with TRBD1 matching over 7 bases. The CDR3 spans 14 residues. CDR1 and CDR2 (germline): SEHNR, FQNEAQ (reference sequence). The V and J ends lost 5 bases and 4 bases, in that order; junction bases with no gene match: 7. The CDR3 DNA sequence: TGTGCCAGCAGCCCCTCAGGGACAGCCTATGGCTACACCTTC. This gives the protein CASSPSGTAYGYTF. Drawing the rest from reference TRBV7-9 and TRBJ1-2, the complete variable domain is DTGVSQNPRHKITKRGQNVTFRCDPISEHNRLYWYRQTLGQGPEFLTYFQNEAQLEKSRLLSDRFSAERPKGSFSTLEIQRTEQGDSAMYLCASSPSGTAYGYTFGSGTRLTVV.

The chain carries TRBV4-2 and TRBJ2-5; D is perhaps TRBD1 or TRBD2 (5 bases each). The germline V gene has CDR1 LGHNA and CDR2 YNFKEQ. The V and J ends lost 1 base and 5 bases respectively, with 14 bases between them. The CDR3 consists of 15 residues. The CDR3 DNA sequence: TGTGCCAGCAGCCAAGCGGGGCGGAAAGTTGAGACCCAGTACTTC. The encoded protein is CASSQAGRKVETQYF.

This clonotype was counted ten times or more. The V gene is TRBV5-1, the J gene TRBJ1-6; no clear D gene. CDR1 is SGHRS, CDR2 YFSETQ, per germline. This CDR3 has 15 residues. Deletions cut 2 bases from V and 6 bases from J, with 12 bases between. Written as DNA, the CDR3 is TGCGCCAGCAGCTTCGGGCAGGCAACTAATTCACCCCTCCACTTT. Residues: CASSFGQATNSPLHF.

The chain uses TRBV27 and TRBJ2-7; 10 nucleotides agree with TRBD1. This CDR3 is built from 14 residues. J was trimmed by 4 bases and V by 10 bases; bases with no gene match: 10. Germline assignment: CDR1 MNHEY and CDR2 SMNVEV (reference sequence). In DNA form, the CDR3 reads TGTGCCACCCAGTCCGGACAGGGGGGTTACGAGCAGTACTTC. It translates to CATQSGQGGYEQYF.

Ten or more counts support this clonotype. The rearrangement links TRBV20-1 to TRBJ2-1; weak D call: TRBD2 (6 bases). The V gene lost 6 bases and the J gene lost 4 bases, with 19 bases spanning the gap. Germline CDR1 and CDR2: DFQATT and SNEGSKA (reference sequence). This CDR3 is 15 amino acids long. The CDR3 here is CSAFRAGGGYNEQFF. CDR3 DNA sequence: TGCAGTGCCTTCCGAGCTGGGGGAGGATACAATGAGCAGTTCTTC.

At least ten counts were recorded for this clonotype. V is TRBV2 and J is TRBJ1-1, with no clear D. CDR3 length: 14 residues. Trimming left V 2 bases short and J 5 bases short, with 12 bases between. CDR1 is SNHLY, CDR2 FYNNEI, per germline. CDR3 in DNA: TGTGCCAGCAGTGAAAATCCCCCGGGGACTGAAGCTTTCTTT. Residues: CASSENPPGTEAFF.

The chain couples TRBV7-9 to TRBJ1-1; TRBD1 is a possible D gene (6 bases). With 4 bases removed from V and 10 bases from J, the gap between germline ends came to 10 bases. Germline CDR1 and CDR2: SEHNR and FQNEAQ (reference sequence). This CDR3 has 11 amino acids. As DNA, the CDR3 is TGTGCCAGCAGCTCCAGGGGCCGAGCTTTCTTT. Protein product: CASSSRGRAFF.

This clonotype was recorded at least ten times. V is TRBV5-1 and J is TRBJ1-1, with D perhaps TRBD1 (5 bases). This CDR3 is 15 amino acids long. CDR1 SGHRS and CDR2 YFSETQ come from the germline V gene. The V and J ends lost 4 bases and 0 bases respectively, with 13 bases between them. CDR3 coding DNA: TGCGCCAGCAGCCCTCCGGGGGGTATGAACACTGAAGCTTTCTTT. It encodes CASSPPGGMNTEAFF. The variable domain in full, completed from reference TRBV5-1 and TRBJ1-1, reads KAGVTQTPRYLIKTRGQQVTLSCSPISGHRSVSWYQQTPGQGLQFLFEYFSETQRNKGNFPGRFSGRQFSNSRSEMNVSTLELGDSALYLCASSPPGGMNTEAFFGQGTRLTVV.

Turning to this clonotype: The junction and the germline gene differ at one end; a read error may be behind it. The CDR3 region is CPSRSGNAGELFF. The CDR3 DNA reads TGCCCCAGCAGGAGCGGGAATGCCGGGGAGCTGTTTTTT. The rearrangement joins TRBV5-1 to TRBJ2-2; 7 nucleotides align to TRBD2. Germline lookup yields CDR1 SGHRS and CDR2 YFSETQ. CDR3 length: 13 residues.

This clonotype was picked up many times. This sequence joins TRBV20-1 and TRBJ1-2; 8 bases agree with TRBD1. CDR1 and CDR2 from the germline V gene are DFQATT and SNEGSKA (reference sequence). The CDR3 consists of 15 residues. The trim removed 1 base at V and 2 bases at J, leaving 6 bases unmatched. The CDR3 region has the DNA TGCAGTGCTAGAGCTCCGACAGGGGAGAACTATGGCTACACCTTC. Its protein is CSARAPTGENYGYTF.

This clonotype has ten or more counts. The chain joins TRBV12-3 or TRBV12-4 to TRBJ2-1; 11 positions match TRBD2. V lost 8 bases and J lost 0; bases outside the gene matches: 12. The CDR3 extends over 18 amino acids. The CDR3 DNA is TGTGCCAGCGCCTCACTAGCGGGGGACCCACGCTCCTACAATGAGCAGTTCTTC. It codes for CASASLAGDPRSYNEQFF.

The sample holds many counts of this clonotype. The V and J genes are TRBV7-2 and TRBJ2-2; TRBD1 is a possible D gene (6 bases). Trimming shortened V by 1 base and J by 10 bases, and 13 bases separated the two germline ends. The CDR3 contains 14 residues. The germline V gene encodes CDR1 SGHTA and CDR2 FQGNSA. The CDR3 loop is CASSLVVGAPELFF. The CDR3 DNA reads TGTGCCAGCAGCTTAGTAGTGGGGGCTCCGGAGCTGTTTTTT.

This chain uses TRBV27 with TRBJ1-5, with 8 nucleotides matching TRBD1. CDR3 size: 16 residues. Germline lookup yields CDR1 MNHEY and CDR2 SMNVEV (reference sequence). The ends lost 6 bases at V and 0 bases at J; junction bases unmatched: 7. CDR3 sequence: CASRPTGVNSNQPQHF. As DNA, the CDR3 is TGTGCCAGCAGACCGACAGGGGTCAATAGCAATCAGCCCCAGCATTTT.